The TCR beta chain under discussion was sequenced for a study of somatic mutations in cytotoxic T cells in rheumatoid arthritis. At the level of the study: Collection of patient blood (over 26 ml EDTA) took place right after diagnosis, before any treatment. Findings of the study overall: Compared with age-matched healthy controls, rheumatoid arthritis patients did not differ significantly in CD8+ T-cell clonality.

Profiled with immunoSEQ multiplex PCR; TCRdb holds only in-frame clones, not every one. The sample shows about 20,000 clones, about four fifths of them seen only once. This clone has a single count. Its antigen remains unidentified. This CDR3 comprises 19 residues. Germline V gives CDR1 SGHTA, CDR2 FQGTGA. Losses at the gene ends were 5 bases for V and 2 bases for J; bases not matched to a gene: 11. The chain couples TRBV7-3 to TRBJ2-1; TRBD2 aligns across 14 bases. This TCR was sampled from an adult with rheumatoid arthritis. The sequenced sample was CD8+ T cells sorted from blood. The CDR3 DNA reads TGTGCCAGCAGCCTGGGACTAGCGGGAGATAGTTCGCCCTACAATGAGCAGTTCTTC. It yields the protein CASSLGLAGDSSPYNEQFF.